This T cell receptor (beta chain) was captured in a study of OX40 agonist ivuxolimab in advanced cancers. Overall study: Patients received ivuxolimab, an agonistic anti-OX40 (CD134) antibody. Six ivuxolimab dose levels, 0.01 to 10 mg/kg, were given intravenously every 2 weeks.

Study-level points and caveats: The work left the antigen specificity of expanded peripheral T cells undetermined. More expanded clones were seen, on average, in CD8+ T cells than in CD4+.

Only in-frame clones appear in the TCRdb table, and some are missing; sequencing was by immunoSEQ multiplex PCR. In the table there are some 140,000 clones, about 92% of which are singletons. V lost 1 base and J lost 0; bases outside the gene matches: 7. CDR1 SGHRS and CDR2 YFSETQ come from the germline V gene. The CDR3 is 18 amino acids. Notes on this clone: Its target is unknown.

The origin of this receptor is an adult with an advanced solid tumor such as melanoma, head and neck, liver or kidney cancer. The J gene is TRBJ2-6, the V gene TRBV5-1; 7 bases line up with TRBD1. Sequences were derived from CD4+ or CD8+ T cells sorted from blood, sampled in a trial of the OX40 agonist ivuxolimab. The DNA of the CDR3 is TGCGCCAGCAGCTTGAGAGGGACAGTCAGCTCTGGGGCCAACGTCCTGACTTTC. Its translation: CASSLRGTVSSGANVLTF.